This T cell receptor (beta chain) was identified in a study of blood T cell repertoires in COVID-19. Study information: Acute and convalescent COVID-19 specimens originated in the United States, Italy and Spain. The analysed material was cDNA or gDNA that came from T cells, B-cell-depleted T cells, or PBMCs.

Germline V CDR1 and CDR2: SEHNR, FQNEAQ (reference sequence). V was trimmed by 0 bases and J by 2 bases, leaving 16 bases between them. The CDR3 contains 17 residues. Everyone who took part was 18 to 89 years old, and they came from 20 to 25 US areas. Assay: immunoSEQ multiplex PCR; the TCRdb copy retains only in-frame clones and omits some. The table has about 430,000 clones, more than 70% seen once; the top ten hold 1.4%. Sequenced sample: PBMCs or T cells enriched from blood (not recorded which). The J gene is TRBJ1-2, the V gene TRBV7-9; D is uncertain. This sequence originates from a woman aged 18-30 years who had been exposed to COVID-19. Here the CDR3 reads CASSLATGGSGNYGYTF. The DNA of the CDR3 is TGTGCCAGCAGCTTAGCGACGGGAGGGAGTGGGAACTATGGCTACACCTTC.